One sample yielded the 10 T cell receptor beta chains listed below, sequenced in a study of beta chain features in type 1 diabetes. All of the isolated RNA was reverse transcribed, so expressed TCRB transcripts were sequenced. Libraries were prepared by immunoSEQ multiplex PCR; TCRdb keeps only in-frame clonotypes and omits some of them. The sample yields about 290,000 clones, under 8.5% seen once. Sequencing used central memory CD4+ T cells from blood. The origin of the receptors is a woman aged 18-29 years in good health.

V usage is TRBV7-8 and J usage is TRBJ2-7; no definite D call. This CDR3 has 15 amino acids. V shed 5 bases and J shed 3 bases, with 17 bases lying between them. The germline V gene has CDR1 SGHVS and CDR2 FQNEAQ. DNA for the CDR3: TGTGCCAGCAGCCTATCAGCCACGGTAGGCTACGAGCAGTACGTC. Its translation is CASSLSATVGYEQYV.

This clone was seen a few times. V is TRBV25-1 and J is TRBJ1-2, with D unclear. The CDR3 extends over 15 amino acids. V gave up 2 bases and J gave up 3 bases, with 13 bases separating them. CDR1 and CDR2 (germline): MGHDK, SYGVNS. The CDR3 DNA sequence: TGTGCCAGCAGTGAACTGGCAGCCGTCGACTATGGCTACACCTTC. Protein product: CASSELAAVDYGYTF.

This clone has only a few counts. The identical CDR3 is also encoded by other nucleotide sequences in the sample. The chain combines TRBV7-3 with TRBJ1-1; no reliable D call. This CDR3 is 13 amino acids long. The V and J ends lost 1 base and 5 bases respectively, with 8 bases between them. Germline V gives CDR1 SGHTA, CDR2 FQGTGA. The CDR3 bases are TGTGCCAGCAGCTTAAGGAGAGGAACTGAAGCTTTCTTT. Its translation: CASSLRRGTEAFF.

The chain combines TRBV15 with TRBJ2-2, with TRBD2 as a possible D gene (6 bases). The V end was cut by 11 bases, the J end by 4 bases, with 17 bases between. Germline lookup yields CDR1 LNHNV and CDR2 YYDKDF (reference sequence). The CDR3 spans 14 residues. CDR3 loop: CAVEGGLRTGELFF. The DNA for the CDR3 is TGTGCCGTAGAAGGAGGGCTTCGCACCGGGGAGCTGTTTTTT. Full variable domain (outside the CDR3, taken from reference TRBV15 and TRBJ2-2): DAMVIQNPRYQVTQFGKPVTLSCSQTLNHNVMYWYQQKSSQAPKLLFHYYDKDFNNEADTPDNFQSRRPNTSFCFLDIRSPGLGDTAMYLCAVEGGLRTGELFFGEGSRLTVL.

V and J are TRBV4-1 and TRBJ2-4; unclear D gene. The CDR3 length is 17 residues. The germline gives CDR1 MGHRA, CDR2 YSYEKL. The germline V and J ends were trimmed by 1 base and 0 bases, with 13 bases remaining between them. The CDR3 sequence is CASSQAAEPAAKNIQYF. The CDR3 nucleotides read TGCGCCAGCAGCCAAGCGGCGGAACCAGCAGCCAAAAACATTCAGTACTTC.

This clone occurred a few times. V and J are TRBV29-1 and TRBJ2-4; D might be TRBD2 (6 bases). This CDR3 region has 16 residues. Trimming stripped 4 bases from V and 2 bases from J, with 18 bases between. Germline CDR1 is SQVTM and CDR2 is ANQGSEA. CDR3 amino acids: CSVVREGGLSKNIQYF. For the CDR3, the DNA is TGCAGCGTTGTAAGGGAAGGAGGGTTATCCAAAAACATTCAGTACTTC.

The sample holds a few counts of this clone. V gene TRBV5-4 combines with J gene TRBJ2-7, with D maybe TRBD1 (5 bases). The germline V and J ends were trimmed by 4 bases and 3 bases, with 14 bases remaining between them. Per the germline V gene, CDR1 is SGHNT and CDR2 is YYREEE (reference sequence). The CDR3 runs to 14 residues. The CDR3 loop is CASSQGAPYYEQYF. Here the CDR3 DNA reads TGTGCCAGCAGCCAAGGGGCTCCCTACTACGAGCAGTACTTC.

DNA of the CDR3: TGTGCCAGCAGTTACGGCGGGACAGTTAGCTCCTACGAGCAGTACGTC. This translates into CASSYGGTVSSYEQYV. The gene calls are TRBV6-6 and TRBJ2-7, with a possible D match to TRBD1 (7 bases). The CDR3 runs to 16 residues. In germline, CDR1 is MNHNY, CDR2 SVGAGI (reference sequence). Trimming left V 2 bases short and J 0 bases short, with 14 bases between.

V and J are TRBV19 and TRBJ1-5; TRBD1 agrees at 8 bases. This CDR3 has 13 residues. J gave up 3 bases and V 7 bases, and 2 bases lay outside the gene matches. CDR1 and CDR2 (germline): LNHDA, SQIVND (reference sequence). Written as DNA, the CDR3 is TGTGCCAGTACGGGACAGGACAATCAGCCCCAGCATTTT. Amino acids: CASTGQDNQPQHF.

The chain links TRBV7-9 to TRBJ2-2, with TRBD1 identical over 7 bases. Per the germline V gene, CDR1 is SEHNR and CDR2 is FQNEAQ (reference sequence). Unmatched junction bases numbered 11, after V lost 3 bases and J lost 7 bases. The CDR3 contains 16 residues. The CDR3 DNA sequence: TGTGCCAGCAGCTTTAGGCCGACAGGGAATGGCGGGGAGCTGTTTTTT. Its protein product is CASSFRPTGNGGELFF.